This T cell receptor beta chain was recorded in a study of T cells after posttransplantation cyclophosphamide. Germline V CDR1 and CDR2: GTSNPN, SVGIG (reference sequence). The CDR3 length is 12 residues. V was pared by 7 bases and J by 11 bases, with 15 bases between. This clone was counted ten times or more. The target antigen is unknown. Clones were sequenced by immunoSEQ multiplex PCR, and TCRdb holds only the in-frame ones, with some missing. Recorded here are just over 25,000 clones, with no singletons, and the ten leading clones hold around 1.4%. Points from the study as a whole: Tissue-infiltrating T cells from skin or gut overlapped little with blood T cells.

Sample: PBMCs. This chain joins TRBV30 and TRBJ1-6; D not resolved. The TCR was taken from a man in his fifties or sixties in good health, CMV-negative, and a related stem cell transplant donor. CDR3 DNA: TGTGCCTCGGAGGTCCTCGGGGCACCCCTCCACTTT. Protein product: CASEVLGAPLHF. Full variable domain (missing parts from reference TRBV30 and TRBJ1-6): SQTIHQWPATLVQPVGSPLSLECTVEGTSNPNLYWYRQAAGRGLQLLFYSVGIGQISSEVPQNLSASRPQDRQFILSSKKLLLSDSGFYLCASEVLGAPLHFGNGTRLTVT.